The next 14 T cell receptor beta chains were all read from a single sample in a study of blood T cell repertoires in COVID-19. Assay: immunoSEQ multiplex PCR; the TCRdb copy retains only in-frame clones and omits some. The data show some 180,000 clones, approximately 85% seen once. Source material: peripheral blood. The origin of the receptors is a woman aged 60 to 75 with acute or convalescent COVID-19.

This clone was counted a few times. The chain couples TRBV7-9 to TRBJ1-1; perhaps TRBD1 as D (5 bases). There are 15 residues in the CDR3. CDR1 SEHNR and CDR2 FQNEAQ come from the germline V gene (reference sequence). V was cut by 5 bases and J by 0 bases, with 13 bases left in between. The CDR3 sequence is CASSLGLTMNTEAFF. The CDR3 DNA sequence: TGTGCCAGCAGCCTGGGACTCACAATGAACACTGAAGCTTTCTTT. The complete variable domain, with remaining parts taken from reference TRBV7-9 and TRBJ1-1, reads DTGVSQNPRHKITKRGQNVTFRCDPISEHNRLYWYRQTLGQGPEFLTYFQNEAQLEKSRLLSDRFSAERPKGSFSTLEIQRTEQGDSAMYLCASSLGLTMNTEAFFGQGTRLTVV.

CDR3 loop: CARSLGQGWEKLFF. The DNA for the CDR3 is TGTGCCAGAAGCTTGGGACAGGGGTGGGAAAAACTGTTTTTT. The J gene is TRBJ1-4, the V gene TRBV5-3; 8 positions agree with TRBD1. TRBV5-3 is given ORF status, its function remaining uncertain. The CDR3 sequence is 14 residues long. Trimming removed 0 bases from V and 8 bases from J; junction bases left unmatched: 3.

J is TRBJ2-1 and V is TRBV21-1; the D call in the table, TRBD1, was not verified against the DNA. TRBV21-1 is a pseudogene segment. This CDR3 spans 17 amino acids. The CDR3 reads CASSVVPGQSSYNEQFF. The CDR3 DNA follows: TGTGCCAGCAGCGTGGTCCCGGGACAGAGTTCCTACAATGAGCAGTTCTTC.

The V gene is TRBV9, the J gene TRBJ1-6, with D possibly TRBD1 on 6 matching bases. V lost 1 base to trimming and J lost 5 bases, with 10 bases between them. Germline assignment: CDR1 SGDLS and CDR2 YYNGEE. The CDR3 contains 15 residues. The DNA for the CDR3 is TGTGCCAGCAGCGTACGAGGGGGAGATAATTCACCCCTCCACTTT. Protein product: CASSVRGGDNSPLHF.

With respect to this clone: Other DNA sequences from this sample encode an identical CDR3 as well. The genes are TRBV18 and TRBJ2-1; 12 bases match TRBD2. The ends lost 6 bases at V and 4 bases at J; junction bases unmatched: 4. The CDR3 contains 15 residues. CDR1 is KGHSH and CDR2 is LQKENI in the germline V gene. As DNA, the CDR3 is TGTGCCAGCTCGCCGACTAGCGGGAGTTACAATGAGCAGTTCTTC. Amino acid sequence: CASSPTSGSYNEQFF.

The chain employs TRBV7-2 and TRBJ1-6; maybe TRBD1 (6 bases). V gave up 5 bases and J gave up 6 bases, with 17 bases separating them. Germline V lookup: CDR1 SGHTA, CDR2 FQGNSA. The length of the CDR3 is 16 residues. CDR3 bases: TGTGCCAGCAGCCAAGAGGGGACAAGACTTAATTCACCCCTCCACTTT. Translated, it gives CASSQEGTRLNSPLHF.

The genes are TRBV15 and TRBJ2-1, with 9 bases lining up with TRBD1. The CDR3 loop spans 14 amino acids. The trim removed 3 bases at V and 10 bases at J, leaving 7 bases unmatched. Germline V lookup: CDR1 LNHNV, CDR2 YYDKDF (reference sequence). CDR3 region: CATSRDRGEDEQFF. The CDR3, as DNA: TGTGCCACCAGCAGGGACAGGGGAGAGGACGAGCAGTTCTTC.

This chain links TRBV12-3 or TRBV12-4 with TRBJ2-2, with D unresolved. The CDR3 sequence is 12 residues long. V was clipped by 5 bases and J by 3 bases, with 4 bases between them. The CDR3 sequence: CASSHDTGELFF. For the CDR3, the DNA is TGTGCCAGCAGTCATGACACCGGGGAGCTGTTTTTT.

The gene calls are TRBV2 and TRBJ1-2; D is undetermined. The CDR3 sequence is 13 residues long. CDR1 is SNHLY and CDR2 is FYNNEI in the germline V gene. Deletions cut 4 bases from V and 11 bases from J, with 17 bases between. In DNA, the CDR3 is TGTGCCAGCAGTGTCGATGGAGAGGCCCGGTACACCTTC. It specifies CASSVDGEARYTF.

J is TRBJ2-2 and V is TRBV19, with D perhaps matching TRBD2 (5 bases). CDR1 and CDR2 (germline): LNHDA, SQIVND (reference sequence). The CDR3 contains 17 residues. The V gene lost 7 bases and the J gene lost 0 bases, with 18 bases spanning the gap. CDR3 residues: CASTLAAARANTGELFF. CDR3 in DNA: TGTGCCAGTACTCTGGCAGCGGCACGAGCGAACACCGGGGAGCTGTTTTTT.

The chain uses TRBV2 and TRBJ2-7; no clear D. The CDR3 length is 13 residues. Germline V gene lookup returns CDR1 SNHLY and CDR2 FYNNEI. V lost 6 bases and J 4 bases, leaving 13 bases between the germline ends. The CDR3 coding sequence is TGTGCCAGCAGCCGAACAGCAGATTACGAGCAGTACTTC. It translates to CASSRTADYEQYF.

This clone occurred a few times. This chain links TRBV3-1 (or the pseudogene TRBV3-2) with TRBJ1-1; D is unresolved. Germline V gives CDR1 LGHDT, CDR2 YNNKEL (reference sequence). This CDR3 is 13 amino acids long. Trimming cost V 5 bases and J 8 bases, with 15 bases left between them. CDR3 region: CASSTGGLGEAFF. The CDR3 DNA reads TGTGCCAGCAGCACGGGAGGCTTGGGGGAAGCTTTCTTT.

In this sample, this clone turned up a few times. DNA for the CDR3: TGTGCAAGTCGCTTAGCGCTTAGCGGGAGGGCCTGCAATGAGCAGTTCTTC. Its protein is CASRLALSGRACNEQFF. The chain has TRBV12-2 and TRBJ2-1; the table calls TRBD2, which could not be checked here. TRBV12-2 is given as a pseudogene. The CDR3 is 17 residues long.

The chain joins TRBV7-6 to TRBJ2-7; 8 bases align to TRBD2. The CDR3 is 14 residues long. V trimming: 4 bases; J trimming: 2 bases; junction bases outside the gene matches: 4. CDR1 and CDR2 from the germline V gene are SGHVS and FNYEAQ. The CDR3 coding sequence is TGTGCCAGCAGCTCTAGCGGGTTGGCCTACGAGCAGTACTTC. It specifies CASSSSGLAYEQYF.